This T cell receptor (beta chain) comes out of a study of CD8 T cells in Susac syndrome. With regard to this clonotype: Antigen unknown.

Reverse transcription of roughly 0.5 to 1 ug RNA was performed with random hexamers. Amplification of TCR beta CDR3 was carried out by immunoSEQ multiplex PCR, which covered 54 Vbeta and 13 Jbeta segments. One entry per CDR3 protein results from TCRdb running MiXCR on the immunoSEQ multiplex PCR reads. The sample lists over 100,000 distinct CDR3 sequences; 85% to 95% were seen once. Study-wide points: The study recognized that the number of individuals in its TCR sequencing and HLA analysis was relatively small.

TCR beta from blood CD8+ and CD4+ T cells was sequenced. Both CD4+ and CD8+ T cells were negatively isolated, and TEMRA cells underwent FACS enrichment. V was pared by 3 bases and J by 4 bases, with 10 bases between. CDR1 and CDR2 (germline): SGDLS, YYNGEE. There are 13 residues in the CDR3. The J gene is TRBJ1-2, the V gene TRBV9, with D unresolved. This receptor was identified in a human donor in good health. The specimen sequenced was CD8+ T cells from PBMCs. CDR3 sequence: CASSEWTGYGYTF. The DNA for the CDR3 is TGTGCCAGCAGCGAATGGACGGGCTATGGCTACACCTTC.